A selection of T cell receptor beta chains follows, all from one sample in a study of CD8+ T cells in alopecia areata. TCRdb's copy holds only in-frame clones and misses some; the assay was immunoSEQ multiplex PCR. Of about 190,000 clones detected, roughly 60% appear once; the ten largest clones hold about 0.94%. This sample comprised CD4+ T cells sorted from blood, obtained at week 24, from a patient treated with tofacitinib. The receptor set was obtained from a human donor with alopecia areata. Both conserved end residues are part of each CDR3. D genes are given only for firm matches. Clone sizes are given selectively: once, few, many, or a class where the clone is expanded.

V	D	size	J	CDR3	DNA
TRBV29-1	.	.	TRBJ2-3	CSVSKVADTQYF	TGCAGCGTTTCTAAGGTGGCAGATACGCAGTATTTT
TRBV5-4	TRBD2	.	TRBJ2-7	CASSAEAGLAGYEQYF	TGTGCCAGCAGCGCGGAGGCCGGACTAGCGGGATACGAGCAGTACTTC
TRBV7-2	.	.	TRBJ2-3	CASSLSSGVYTQYF	TGTGCCAGCAGCTTATCTTCGGGCGTGTATACGCAGTATTTT
TRBV29-1	.	.	TRBJ1-5	CSVIQASNQPQHF	TGCAGCGTGATTCAGGCTAGCAATCAGCCCCAGCATTTT
TRBV27	.	.	TRBJ2-6	CASSLAGANVLTF	TGTGCCAGCAGTTTAGCTGGGGCCAACGTCCTGACTTTC
TRBV6-6	.	.	TRBJ2-2	CASIATSRGELFF	TGTGCCAGCATTGCGACTAGTCGGGGGGAGCTGTTTTTT
TRBV2	.	.	TRBJ1-1	CASQTDNTEAFF	TGTGCCAGCCAGACGGATAACACTGAAGCTTTCTTT
TRBV6-5	TRBD1	.	TRBJ1-2	CASSRTGAMHGYTF	TGTGCCAGCAGCCGGACAGGGGCCATGCATGGCTACACCTTC
TRBV7-2	.	once	TRBJ2-6	CASSSVRSGANVLTF	TGTGCCAGCAGCTCCGTCCGATCTGGGGCCAACGTCCTGACTTTC
TRBV29-1	.	.	TRBJ1-1	CSVALRVSMNTEAFF	TGCAGCGTTGCGCTCAGGGTTTCCATGAACACTGAAGCTTTCTTT
TRBV4-2	.	.	TRBJ2-2	CASSQQGTGELFF	TGTGCCAGCAGCCAGCAGGGTACCGGGGAGCTGTTTTTT
TRBV6-5	.	.	TRBJ1-2	CASSYSFPGNGYTF	TGTGCCAGCAGTTACTCGTTTCCAGGGAACGGCTACACCTTC
TRBV6-5	.	.	TRBJ1-2	CASSPRQPALRGYTF	TGTGCCAGCAGTCCTCGACAGCCAGCTCTACGGGGCTACACCTTC
TRBV29-1	.	.	TRBJ2-7	CSVHLAQSSYEQYF	TGCAGCGTCCATCTAGCACAGAGCTCCTACGAGCAGTACTTC
TRBV7-2	.	medium-sized	TRBJ2-2	CASSARVHTGELFF	TGTGCCAGCAGCGCTAGGGTTCACACCGGGGAGCTGTTTTTT
TRBV29-1	.	.	TRBJ2-1	CSVGAGPSYNEQFF	TGCAGCGTTGGGGCAGGGCCCTCCTACAATGAGCAGTTCTTC
TRBV9	.	.	TRBJ2-2	CASSVAAERTGELFF	TGTGCCAGCAGCGTAGCGGCAGAGAGGACCGGGGAGCTGTTTTTT
TRBV11-2	.	.	TRBJ1-1	CASSSWSGDTEAFF	TGTGCCAGCAGCTCCTGGAGTGGCGACACTGAAGCTTTCTTT
TRBV4-3	.	.	TRBJ2-3	CASSQEPRDTQYF	TGCGCCAGCAGCCAAGAGCCAAGAGATACGCAGTATTTT
TRBV29-1	TRBD1	once	TRBJ1-2	CSVDGQEGYTF	TGCAGCGTTGATGGACAGGAGGGCTACACCTTC
TRBV20-1	.	.	TRBJ2-3	CTPSGSDTQYF	TGCACACCCTCGGGCTCGGATACGCAGTATTTT
TRBV10-3	.	.	TRBJ2-5	CAISDSQPGGETQYF	TGTGCCATCAGTGATTCCCAGCCGGGCGGGGAGACCCAGTACTTC
TRBV30	.	.	TRBJ1-5	CAWSVGLNQPQHF	TGTGCCTGGAGTGTTGGGTTGAATCAGCCCCAGCATTTT
TRBV29-1	TRBD2	.	TRBJ2-2	CSARRGLAGGPGELFF	TGCAGCGCCCGGCGTGGACTAGCGGGGGGGCCCGGGGAGCTGTTTTTT
TRBV9	.	.	TRBJ1-4	CASSPTRRREKLFF	TGTGCCAGCAGCCCCACACGACGTCGGGAAAAACTGTTTTTT
TRBV5-4	TRBD1	.	TRBJ1-6	CASSLRDRGNNSPLHF	TGTGCCAGCAGCTTGAGGGACAGGGGGAATAATTCACCCCTCCACTTT
TRBV6-5	.	.	TRBJ1-2	CASSLMIGSPNYGYTF	TGTGCCAGCAGTTTGATGATCGGATCTCCTAACTATGGCTACACCTTC
TRBV30	.	.	TRBJ1-2	CAWSESRGYGYTF	TGTGCCTGGAGTGAGAGCAGGGGCTATGGCTACACCTTC
TRBV6-5	TRBD1	few	TRBJ1-4	CASSYSDRAEKLFF	TGTGCCAGCAGTTACTCGGACAGGGCCGAAAAACTGTTTTTT
TRBV25-1	.	few	TRBJ2-5	CASSDIEPFQETQYF	TGTGCCAGCAGTGATATAGAACCGTTTCAAGAGACCCAGTACTTC
TRBV4-3	.	.	TRBJ1-1	CASSGADTEAFF	TGCGCCAGCAGCGGGGCAGACACTGAAGCTTTCTTT
TRBV29-1	.	.	TRBJ1-2	CSAEGRAPNYGYTF	TGCAGCGCCGAGGGGCGGGCCCCAAACTATGGCTACACCTTC
TRBV4-1	TRBD2	few	TRBJ2-1	CASSPLGLAASNEQFF	TGCGCCAGCAGCCCCTTGGGACTAGCGGCGAGCAATGAGCAGTTCTTC
TRBV4-1	.	few	TRBJ1-1	CASSPQGRTEAFF	TGCGCCAGCAGCCCTCAGGGACGAACTGAAGCTTTCTTT
TRBV15	.	.	TRBJ1-6	CATSRDAPAQLNNSPLHF	TGTGCCACCAGCAGAGATGCCCCGGCACAGTTGAATAATTCACCCCTCCACTTT
TRBV4-3	.	.	TRBJ2-1	CASSSWDSGPNEQFF	TGCGCCAGCAGCTCGTGGGACTCGGGACCCAATGAGCAGTTCTTC
TRBV19	.	.	TRBJ1-5	CASSSNSNQPQHF	TGTGCCAGTAGCTCGAATAGCAATCAGCCCCAGCATTTT
TRBV5-1	.	.	TRBJ1-1	CASSLAVNTEAFF	TGCGCCAGCAGCTTGGCAGTGAACACTGAAGCTTTCTTT
TRBV9	TRBD2	.	TRBJ2-7	CASSMTSGAYEQYF	TGTGCCAGCAGTATGACTAGCGGAGCCTACGAGCAGTACTTC
TRBV30	.	.	TRBJ1-2	CAWSRNTGYTF	TGTGCCTGGAGTCGCAACACGGGCTACACCTTC
TRBV30	.	.	TRBJ1-2	CAWRNTGNYGYTF	TGTGCCTGGAGAAACACAGGGAACTATGGCTACACCTTC
TRBV29-1	.	.	TRBJ1-1	CSVDRNTEAFF	TGCAGCGTAGACAGGAACACTGAAGCTTTCTTT
TRBV7-9	.	.	TRBJ2-3	CASSFRGTDTQYF	TGTGCCAGCAGCTTCCGGGGCACAGATACGCAGTATTTT
TRBV18	TRBD1	.	TRBJ2-3	CASSRGQSTDTQYF	TGTGCCAGCTCACGGGGACAGAGCACAGATACGCAGTATTTT
TRBV19	.	.	TRBJ1-2	CASSINRDLYGYTF	TGTGCCAGTAGTATCAACAGAGACCTCTATGGCTACACCTTC
TRBV5-1	TRBD2	.	TRBJ2-3	CASSPSGVGTDTQYF	TGCGCCAGCAGCCCCAGCGGGGTAGGAACAGATACGCAGTATTTT
TRBV11-2	.	.	TRBJ2-3	CASSLASTGTQYF	TGTGCCAGCAGCTTAGCATCAACTGGGACGCAGTATTTT
TRBV5-6	.	.	TRBJ2-5	CASSLVGQGQETQYF	TGTGCCAGCAGCTTGGTTGGGCAGGGACAAGAGACCCAGTACTTC
TRBV5-1	.	few	TRBJ2-2	CASSPADGNTGELFF	TGCGCCAGCAGCCCCGCGGACGGGAACACCGGGGAGCTGTTTTTT
TRBV5-1	.	few	TRBJ2-2	CASSLGTETGELFF	TGCGCCAGCAGCTTGGGGACGGAGACCGGGGAGCTGTTTTTT
TRBV4-3	.	.	TRBJ1-2	CASSQDRDRANYGYTF	TGCGCCAGCAGCCAAGATCGAGACCGAGCTAACTATGGCTACACCTTC
TRBV14	TRBD1	.	TRBJ2-3	CASSRQGSGTDTQYF	TGTGCCAGCAGCCGACAGGGGTCGGGCACAGATACGCAGTATTTT
TRBV6-5	.	few	TRBJ2-7	CASSYGGLRINEQYF	TGTGCCAGCAGTTACGGAGGGCTCAGGATAAACGAGCAGTACTTC